The sequence of this TCR beta chain was determined in a study of early T cells in non-severe SARS-CoV-2 infection. Background on the study: Sequencing of unsorted whole blood was done on bulk RNA, leaving chains unpaired. Study-wide findings and caveats: VDJdb matching, biased toward anti-spike CD8 responses, missed private and CD4 specificities.

Individual cDNA molecules received unique molecular identifiers. TCRdb ran MiXCR on the 5' RACE reads and lists one entry per CDR3 protein. The table has tens of thousands of distinct CDR3 sequences, approximately 6.9% seen once. This clonotype has only a few counts. Antigen specificity is unknown. CDR3 length: 15 amino acids. The germline gives CDR1 MNHEY, CDR2 SVGEGT. J gave up 0 bases and V 6 bases, and 5 bases lay outside the gene matches. The chain joins TRBV6-2 or TRBV6-3 to TRBJ2-1, with TRBD2 matching 7 bases. The source is an adult who was a healthcare worker with PCR-confirmed SARS-CoV-2 infection or an uninfected control (not recorded which). The sequenced material came from whole blood. CDR3 in amino acids: CASRRRGVSYNEQFF. The CDR3 DNA follows: TGTGCCAGCAGGCGCCGGGGGGTCTCCTACAATGAGCAGTTCTTC.